The 16 T cell receptor beta chains given below trace back to one sample, sequenced in a study of control samples from healthy donors and cancer patients. Clones were read by immunoSEQ multiplex PCR, and TCRdb kept only the in-frame ones, dropping some. The table includes 120,000 to 150,000 clones, around 92% detected once. The specimen was blood. The source is a young man in good health.

The chain has TRBV2 and TRBJ1-2, with unresolved D. The CDR3 contains 14 residues. Germline CDR1 SNHLY, CDR2 FYNNEI. V was trimmed by 2 bases and J by 4 bases, leaving 11 bases between them. CDR3 sequence (DNA): TGTGCCAGCAGTGAAAGGCAGTTTACCTATGGCTACACCTTC. As protein: CASSERQFTYGYTF.

V is TRBV9 and J is TRBJ1-1; a possible D gene is TRBD1 (5 bases). The CDR3 runs 15 residues. V was shortened by 3 bases and J by 6 bases, with 18 bases between the two germline ends. Looked up from germline, CDR1 is SGDLS and CDR2 is YYNGEE. The CDR3 bases are TGTGCCAGCAGCGCCCCTCGGGCAGGGAGATCTGAAGCTTTCTTT. Translation: CASSAPRAGRSEAFF. Filled out from reference TRBV9 and TRBJ1-1, the complete variable domain reads DSGVTQTPKHLITATGQRVTLRCSPRSGDLSVYWYQQSLDQGLQFLIQYYNGEERAKGNILERFSAQQFPDLHSELNLSSLELGDSALYFCASSAPRAGRSEAFFGQGTRLTVV.

The V gene is TRBV28, the J gene TRBJ1-5; D unresolved. Trimming pared 6 bases from V and 4 bases from J, leaving 13 bases between. Germline V CDR1 and CDR2: MDHEN, SYDVKM. The CDR3 consists of 14 residues. The CDR3, as DNA: TGTGCCAGCAGCACCCCGACGGATAATCAGCCCCAGCATTTT. It codes for CASSTPTDNQPQHF.

The J gene is TRBJ2-4, the V gene TRBV19; 14 bases line up with TRBD2. Germline V gene sequence: CDR1 LNHDA, CDR2 SQIVND (reference sequence). V shed 3 bases, J shed 1 base, and the junction held 5 bases outside the gene matches. The CDR3 contains 18 residues. CDR3 loop: CASSIGGLAGVAKNIQYF. In nucleotides, the CDR3 is TGTGCCAGTAGTATTGGGGGACTAGCGGGGGTTGCCAAAAACATTCAGTACTTC. The full variable domain, completed using reference TRBV19 and TRBJ2-4, is DGGITQSPKYLFRKEGQNVTLSCEQNLNHDAMYWYRQDPGQGLRLIYYSQIVNDFQKGDIAEGYSVSREKKESFPLTVTSAQKNPTAFYLCASSIGGLAGVAKNIQYFGAGTRLSVL.

This chain links TRBV28 with TRBJ1-6; D ambiguous. This CDR3 region has 14 residues. From germline, CDR1 is MDHEN and CDR2 SYDVKM. Between the trimmed V and J ends, which lost 7 bases and 2 bases, there was a span of 9 bases. This CDR3 reads CASKEIPYNSPLHF. CDR3 nucleotides: TGTGCCAGCAAGGAGATTCCCTATAATTCACCCCTCCACTTT.

The chain recombines TRBV5-6 with TRBJ1-5; possibly TRBD1 for D (5 bases). V lost 3 bases to trimming and J lost 7 bases, with 20 bases between them. The CDR3 runs to 16 residues. The germline V gene has CDR1 SGHDT and CDR2 YYEEEE. This chain's CDR3 is CASSYNSGPGEQPQHF. CDR3 sequence (DNA): TGTGCCAGCAGCTATAATTCGGGGCCGGGGGAACAGCCCCAGCATTTT.

J is TRBJ1-5 and V is TRBV19; D not certain. The CDR3 is made up of 16 amino acids. Germline values: CDR1 LNHDA, CDR2 SQIVND (reference sequence). Deletions cut 0 bases from V and 4 bases from J, with 13 bases between. CDR3 in amino acids: CASSIEAAVRNQPQHF. The CDR3, as DNA: TGTGCCAGTAGTATAGAAGCGGCAGTTCGTAATCAGCCCCAGCATTTT.

This chain uses TRBV29-1 with TRBJ2-7; 9 positions match TRBD1. There are 15 residues in the CDR3. Unmatched junction bases numbered 6, after V lost 0 bases and J lost 3 bases. Germline V gene lookup returns CDR1 SQVTM and CDR2 ANQGSEA. CDR3: CSVEDQGDRDYEQYF. The CDR3 nucleotides are TGCAGCGTTGAAGATCAGGGGGACAGGGACTACGAGCAGTACTTC.

V usage is TRBV6-5 and J usage is TRBJ1-3, with 8 bases matching TRBD1. In germline, CDR1 is MNHEY, CDR2 SVGAGI. Trimming cost V 6 bases and J 2 bases; bases outside gene matches: 6. The CDR3 loop spans 15 amino acids. The CDR3 coding sequence is TGTGCCAGCAGAGACACAGGGGGAACTGGAAACACCATATATTTT. Amino acid sequence: CASRDTGGTGNTIYF.

The rearrangement joins TRBV5-4 to TRBJ1-6; 7 bases are a match to TRBD1. The CDR3 sequence is 15 residues long. CDR1 and CDR2 from the germline V gene are SGHNT and YYREEE (reference sequence). Losses at the gene ends were 4 bases for V and 4 bases for J; bases not matched to a gene: 5. The CDR3 spells CASSPNRGYNSPLHF. Written as DNA, the CDR3 is TGTGCCAGCAGCCCGAACAGGGGTTATAATTCACCCCTCCACTTT.

The chain combines TRBV25-1 with TRBJ1-4; 7 bases fit TRBD1. The CDR3 sequence is 15 residues long. The trim removed 8 bases at V and 0 bases at J, leaving 6 bases unmatched. Germline values: CDR1 MGHDK, CDR2 SYGVNS. The CDR3 protein is CASAPTGATNEKLFF. The CDR3 DNA is TGTGCCAGCGCCCCCACAGGGGCAACTAATGAAAAACTGTTTTTT.

The rearrangement joins TRBV7-9 to TRBJ2-7, with D unclear. Germline loops: CDR1 SEHNR, CDR2 FQNEAQ (reference sequence). The length of the CDR3 is 14 residues. V was clipped by 3 bases and J by 3 bases, with 12 bases between them. The chain's CDR3 is CASSFYLDRYEQYF. CDR3 nucleotides: TGTGCCAGCAGCTTCTACCTGGACCGCTACGAGCAGTACTTC.

To note about this clone: No DNA is shown, since the ends of the CDR3 on it are uncertain; the CDR3 is the one TCRdb lists. CDR3 loop: CASSFLAGGQPQHF. The rearrangement joins TRBV27 to TRBJ1-5; the table gives TRBD1 as D, unverified against the DNA. The CDR3 sequence runs 14 residues, both termini included. CDR1 is MNHEY, CDR2 SMNVEV, per germline (reference sequence).

The J gene is TRBJ1-3, the V gene TRBV27; no reliable D call. V was clipped by 6 bases and J by 0 bases, with 12 bases between them. CDR3 size: 15 residues. Germline CDR1 reads MNHEY; CDR2 reads SMNVEV (reference sequence). The CDR3: CASRDFKHSGNTIYF. CDR3 sequence (DNA): TGTGCCAGCAGGGACTTTAAGCACTCTGGAAACACCATATATTTT.

This chain joins TRBV7-6 and TRBJ1-5; the D is unclear. This CDR3 region has 17 residues. V dropped 1 base and J dropped 1 base, with 14 bases sitting between them. The germline V gene has CDR1 SGHVS and CDR2 FNYEAQ. CDR3 sequence: CASSLGMGKGSNQPQHF. CDR3 DNA sequence: TGTGCCAGCAGCTTAGGGATGGGCAAAGGGAGCAATCAGCCCCAGCATTTT.

The chain couples TRBV4-1 to TRBJ1-3, with TRBD1 as a possible D gene (5 bases). CDR3 length: 16 residues. The V gene lost 0 bases and the J gene lost 2 bases, with 11 bases spanning the gap. The germline V gene has CDR1 MGHRA and CDR2 YSYEKL. CDR3 DNA sequence: TGCGCCAGCAGCCAAGAAGGTGGGGGACCTGGAAACACCATATATTTT. It codes for CASSQEGGGPGNTIYF.